Listed below are T cell receptor beta chains from one sample, sequenced in a study of blood T cell repertoires in COVID-19. Assay: immunoSEQ multiplex PCR; the TCRdb copy retains only in-frame clones and omits some. The data contain under 95,000 clones, over 65% of them singletons. The sequenced sample was peripheral blood. The receptor set was obtained from a middle-aged man with active or convalescent COVID-19. Each CDR3 is given with its conserved first and last residue. The D gene is left open where the match is weak. Where a row states a size, it is once, few, many or the class of an expanded clone; other rows omit it.

CDR3 protein: CASSLKDREGNTIYF; CDR3 DNA: TGTGCCAGCAGCTTGAAGGACAGGGAAGGAAACACCATATATTTT; J gene: TRBJ1-3; D gene: TRBD1; V gene: TRBV5-4; clone size: few
CDR3 protein: CASSPQTGPNQPQHF; CDR3 DNA: TGTGCCAGCAGCCCCCAGACGGGTCCGAATCAGCCCCAGCATTTT; J gene: TRBJ1-5; D gene: -; V gene: TRBV7-2; clone size: -
CDR3 protein: CASSLDSNTEAFF; CDR3 DNA: TGTGCCAGCAGCTTAGACTCGAACACTGAAGCTTTCTTT; J gene: TRBJ1-1; D gene: -; V gene: TRBV11-2; clone size: few
CDR3 protein: CASSGREKLFF; CDR3 DNA: TGTGCCAGCAGCGGCAGGGAAAAACTGTTTTTT; J gene: TRBJ1-4; D gene: -; V gene: TRBV2; clone size: -
CDR3 protein: CASSFSGGYGGANVLTF; CDR3 DNA: TGTGCCAGCAGCTTCTCTGGGGGGTACGGTGGGGCCAACGTCCTGACTTTC; J gene: TRBJ2-6; D gene: -; V gene: TRBV11-2; clone size: -
CDR3 protein: CASSKEGHYGYTF; CDR3 DNA: TGTGCCAGCAGCAAGGAGGGCCACTATGGCTACACCTTC; J gene: TRBJ1-2; D gene: -; V gene: TRBV7-3; clone size: few
CDR3 protein: CASSPPQENTEAFF; CDR3 DNA: TGCGCCAGCAGCCCCCCACAGGAAAACACTGAAGCTTTCTTT; J gene: TRBJ1-1; D gene: -; V gene: TRBV5-1; clone size: -
CDR3 protein: CASTYSGESTDTQYF; CDR3 DNA: TGTGCCAGCACCTATAGCGGGGAGAGCACAGATACGCAGTATTTT; J gene: TRBJ2-3; D gene: TRBD2; V gene: TRBV7-3; clone size: few
CDR3 protein: CASSEGRVNTEAFF; CDR3 DNA: TGTGCCAGCAGTGAAGGGAGAGTCAACACTGAAGCTTTCTTT; J gene: TRBJ1-1; D gene: -; V gene: TRBV6-1; clone size: -
CDR3 protein: CASSPGDGNEKLFF; CDR3 DNA: TGTGCCAGCAGCCCCGGGGATGGTAATGAAAAACTGTTTTTT; J gene: TRBJ1-4; D gene: -; V gene: TRBV28; clone size: -
CDR3 protein: CSVEGRRGSSYNEQFF; CDR3 DNA: TGCAGCGTTGAAGGAAGGCGGGGGAGCTCCTACAATGAGCAGTTCTTC; J gene: TRBJ2-1; D gene: TRBD2; V gene: TRBV29-1; clone size: -
CDR3 protein: CASSPGLTNTEAFF; CDR3 DNA: TGTGCCAGCAGCCCAGGACTCACGAACACTGAAGCTTTCTTT; J gene: TRBJ1-1; D gene: -; V gene: TRBV3-1/TRBV3-2; clone size: -
CDR3 protein: CASSYSSGQGGNGYTF; CDR3 DNA: TGTGCCAGCAGTTACTCTTCGGGACAGGGAGGTAATGGCTACACCTTC; J gene: TRBJ1-2; D gene: TRBD1; V gene: TRBV6-5; clone size: -
CDR3 protein: CASSTGTGDYEQYF; CDR3 DNA: TGTGCCAGTAGTACGGGCACAGGGGACTACGAGCAGTACTTC; J gene: TRBJ2-7; D gene: TRBD1; V gene: TRBV19; clone size: -
CDR3 protein: CASSLVAESTEAFF; CDR3 DNA: TGTGCCAGCAGCTTGGTGGCAGAAAGCACTGAAGCTTTCTTT; J gene: TRBJ1-1; D gene: -; V gene: TRBV5-4; clone size: -
CDR3 protein: CATTQGLADTDTQYF; CDR3 DNA: TGTGCCACAACTCAGGGACTAGCGGACACAGATACGCAGTATTTT; J gene: TRBJ2-3; D gene: TRBD2; V gene: TRBV9; clone size: -
CDR3 protein: CASRNRGRNEAFF; CDR3 DNA: TGTGCCAGCAGAAACAGGGGTCGGAATGAGGCTTTCTTT; J gene: TRBJ1-1; D gene: TRBD1; V gene: TRBV25-1; clone size: -
CDR3 protein: CASRGGDSGPYEQYF; CDR3 DNA: TGCGCCAGCAGGGGGGGAGACTCGGGGCCCTACGAGCAGTACTTC; J gene: TRBJ2-7; D gene: -; V gene: TRBV10-2; clone size: -
CDR3 protein: CASSLVYTNTGELFF; CDR3 DNA: TGTGCCAGCAGCTTAGTCTATACGAACACCGGGGAGCTGTTTTTT; J gene: TRBJ2-2; D gene: -; V gene: TRBV5-5; clone size: -
CDR3 protein: CASSRSLGSLNYGYTF; CDR3 DNA: TGTGCCAGCAGCAGGTCATTGGGGAGTTTGAACTATGGCTACACCTTC; J gene: TRBJ1-2; D gene: -; V gene: TRBV3-1/TRBV3-2; clone size: many
CDR3 protein: CASTTPGDRAYEQYF; CDR3 DNA: TGTGCCAGCACAACGCCCGGGGACAGGGCCTACGAGCAGTACTTC; J gene: TRBJ2-7; D gene: TRBD1; V gene: TRBV6-5; clone size: -
CDR3 protein: CASHQGLPDPKSGNTIYF; CDR3 DNA: TGTGCCAGCCACCAGGGGTTACCGGACCCCAAGTCTGGAAACACCATATATTTT; J gene: TRBJ1-3; D gene: -; V gene: TRBV9; clone size: -
CDR3 protein: CASSPPTGTGVGETQYF; CDR3 DNA: TGTGCCAGCAGCCCCCCCACCGGGACAGGGGTAGGGGAGACCCAGTACTTC; J gene: TRBJ2-5; D gene: TRBD1; V gene: TRBV9; clone size: -
CDR3 protein: CASSRSGGETGELFF; CDR3 DNA: TGTGCCAGCAGTCGTAGCGGGGGAGAAACCGGGGAGCTGTTTTTT; J gene: TRBJ2-2; D gene: TRBD2; V gene: TRBV9; clone size: -
CDR3 protein: CASTEGDEKLFF; CDR3 DNA: TGTGCCAGTACGGAGGGAGATGAAAAACTGTTTTTT; J gene: TRBJ1-4; D gene: -; V gene: TRBV19; clone size: -
CDR3 protein: CASSIGQGLQPQHF; CDR3 DNA: TGTGCCAGTAGTATAGGACAGGGTCTGCAGCCCCAGCATTTT; J gene: TRBJ1-5; D gene: TRBD1; V gene: TRBV19; clone size: -
CDR3 protein: CASSSRGGQGRTYEQYF; CDR3 DNA: TGTGCCAGCAGCTCGAGGGGAGGGCAGGGGAGGACCTACGAGCAGTACTTC; J gene: TRBJ2-7; D gene: -; V gene: TRBV11-2; clone size: -
CDR3 protein: CSASSGTGLDTQYF; CDR3 DNA: TGCAGCGCCTCCTCCGGGACAGGGTTGGATACGCAGTATTTT; J gene: TRBJ2-3; D gene: TRBD1; V gene: TRBV29-1; clone size: -
CDR3 protein: CASSLDGTGAAFF; CDR3 DNA: TGCGCCAGCAGCTTGGATGGGACAGGGGCAGCTTTCTTT; J gene: TRBJ1-1; D gene: TRBD1; V gene: TRBV5-1; clone size: -
CDR3 protein: CASSSSGTQYF; CDR3 DNA: TGTGCCAGCAGTTCTAGCGGTACGCAGTATTTT; J gene: TRBJ2-3; D gene: TRBD2; V gene: TRBV6-2/TRBV6-3; clone size: -
CDR3 protein: CASSYRGNTEAFF; CDR3 DNA: TGTGCCAGCAGTTACCGGGGGAACACTGAAGCTTTCTTT; J gene: TRBJ1-1; D gene: -; V gene: TRBV6-5; clone size: -
CDR3 protein: CASSRLGGLTEAFF; CDR3 DNA: TGTGCCAGCAGCCGACTCGGAGGTCTGACTGAAGCTTTCTTT; J gene: TRBJ1-1; D gene: -; V gene: TRBV3-1/TRBV3-2; clone size: -
CDR3 protein: CASSSGEDQPQHF; CDR3 DNA: TGTGCCAGCAGTTCAGGGGAAGATCAGCCCCAGCATTTT; J gene: TRBJ1-5; D gene: -; V gene: TRBV12-3/TRBV12-4; clone size: few
CDR3 protein: CASSQVLIPPGEQYF; CDR3 DNA: TGTGCCAGCAGCCAAGTCTTGATCCCACCAGGCGAGCAGTACTTC; J gene: TRBJ2-7; D gene: -; V gene: TRBV3-1/TRBV3-2; clone size: -
CDR3 protein: CASSWRGPGNEQYF; CDR3 DNA: TGCGCCAGCAGCTGGCGGGGGCCTGGGAACGAGCAGTACTTC; J gene: TRBJ2-7; D gene: -; V gene: TRBV5-1; clone size: -
CDR3 protein: CASSFREADTQYF; CDR3 DNA: TGTGCCAGCAGTTTCCGCGAGGCAGATACGCAGTATTTT; J gene: TRBJ2-3; D gene: -; V gene: TRBV27; clone size: -
CDR3 protein: CASRRGGGHLGETQYF; CDR3 DNA: TGTGCCAGCAGGAGAGGTGGGGGACACCTAGGGGAGACCCAGTACTTC; J gene: TRBJ2-5; D gene: -; V gene: TRBV7-2; clone size: -
CDR3 protein: CASSVGTTQETQYF; CDR3 DNA: TGTGCCAGCAGCGTAGGTACAACGCAAGAGACCCAGTACTTC; J gene: TRBJ2-5; D gene: -; V gene: TRBV9; clone size: once
CDR3 protein: CASSPPAYNSPLHF; CDR3 DNA: TGTGCCAGCTCACCCCCAGCCTATAATTCACCCCTCCACTTT; J gene: TRBJ1-6; D gene: -; V gene: TRBV18; clone size: few
CDR3 protein: CASSRGGQVSYEQYF; CDR3 DNA: TGTGCCAGCAGCAGAGGGGGACAGGTCTCCTACGAGCAGTACTTC; J gene: TRBJ2-7; D gene: TRBD1; V gene: TRBV7-2; clone size: -
CDR3 protein: CASSVAGRGTGELFF; CDR3 DNA: TGTGCCAGCAGCGTAGCGGGGCGGGGAACCGGGGAGCTGTTTTTT; J gene: TRBJ2-2; D gene: -; V gene: TRBV9; clone size: -
CDR3 protein: CASSLAPWQGAIGGYEQYF; CDR3 DNA: TGTGCCAGCAGCTTAGCCCCGTGGCAGGGGGCGATAGGTGGGTACGAGCAGTACTTC; J gene: TRBJ2-7; D gene: TRBD1; V gene: TRBV11-1; clone size: -